This T cell receptor (beta chain) was captured in a study of blood T cell repertoires in COVID-19. Authors' data handling: By means of reference gene primer amplification, nucleated cell counts were estimated. Profiled with immunoSEQ multiplex PCR; TCRdb holds only in-frame clones, not every one. The V and J calls and clone size come from that table; D and trimming were worked out from the DNA. The sample holds under 400,000 clones, 86% seen once. V gave up 3 bases and J gave up 5 bases; unmatched junction bases: 6. The CDR3 consists of 16 residues. Germline lookup yields CDR1 KGHDR and CDR2 SFDVKD. This clonotype was obtained from a woman between 40 and 55 years old with acute COVID-19. Sample: PBMCs or T cells enriched from blood (not recorded which). V and J are TRBV24-1 and TRBJ2-3, with TRBD2 matching over 11 bases. Here the CDR3 reads CATSDVASGGIDTQYF. CDR3 in DNA: TGTGCCACCAGTGATGTGGCTAGCGGGGGGATAGATACGCAGTATTTT.